The 18 T cell receptor beta chains below all came from one sample that was sequenced in a study of blood T cell repertoires in COVID-19 (dated by TCRdb to about 2020). Library construction relied on the immunoSEQ multiplex PCR assay. TCRdb re-hosts the immuneACCESS table, in-frame sequences only. Its copies lack some clones; in the studies checked, an unresolved V gene accounts for under half of them, and the cause for the rest is not known. In all, the sample holds some 57,000 clones, and more than 75% of those were seen once. The biggest ten clones account for more than 1% of the sample. Sequences were obtained from peripheral blood. The receptors were gathered from a man between 65 and 85 years old with acute or convalescent COVID-19.

The V and J genes are TRBV12-3 or TRBV12-4 and TRBJ1-2; tentative D call: TRBD1 (5 bases). The CDR3 is made up of 12 amino acids. The germline V and J ends were trimmed by 6 bases and 4 bases, with 9 bases remaining between them. CDR3 sequence: CASSRDFYGYTF. The CDR3 DNA reads as TGTGCCAGCAGCCGGGACTTCTATGGCTACACCTTC.

V gene TRBV7-9 combines with J gene TRBJ2-5; TRBD2 agrees at 9 bases. Germline V gives CDR1 SEHNR, CDR2 FQNEAQ (reference sequence). The CDR3 runs to 18 residues. The J segment lost 4 bases and the V segment lost 2 bases, leaving 14 bases of the junction unmatched. The CDR3 DNA sequence: TGTGCCAGCAGCTTACCCCCGCCGCTAGCGGGGATTCGAGAGACCCAGTACTTC. Translating gives CASSLPPPLAGIRETQYF.

The genes are TRBV6-5 and TRBJ1-3; 9 positions match TRBD1. This CDR3 region has 16 residues. Trimming cost V 2 bases and J 0 bases; bases outside gene matches: 2. Germline CDR1 and CDR2: MNHEY and SVGAGI. The CDR3, as DNA: TGTGCCAGCAGTTACGGGACAGGGACCTCTGGAAACACCATATATTTT. Encoded protein: CASSYGTGTSGNTIYF.

The chain is built from TRBV5-4 and TRBJ2-1; 8 positions agree with TRBD1. J gave up 4 bases and V 4 bases, and 7 bases lay outside the gene matches. The CDR3 runs 15 residues. CDR1 SGHNT and CDR2 YYREEE come from the germline V gene (reference sequence). DNA for the CDR3: TGTGCCAGCAGCCATGGGACAGGCCTTTACAATGAGCAGTTCTTC. Amino acid sequence: CASSHGTGLYNEQFF.

This clone was seen a single time. The chain links TRBV27 to TRBJ1-2, with TRBD1 matching 8 bases. J lost 5 bases, V lost 5 bases, and 4 bases had no gene match. Per germline, CDR1 MNHEY and CDR2 SMNVEV (reference sequence). The CDR3 is 13 residues long. The CDR3 protein is CASSVDRDYGYTF. The CDR3 bases are TGTGCCAGCAGTGTGGACAGGGATTATGGCTACACCTTC.

The gene calls are TRBV5-1 and TRBJ2-2, with D unclear. Germline lookup yields CDR1 SGHRS and CDR2 YFSETQ. The CDR3 runs to 12 residues. Deletions cut 7 bases from V and 7 bases from J, with 11 bases between. DNA of the CDR3: TGCGCCAGCCACTCCCGCGACGGGGAGCTGTTTTTT. Encoded protein: CASHSRDGELFF.

V usage is TRBV4-1 and J usage is TRBJ2-1; 10 bases are shared with TRBD2. V gave up 8 bases and J gave up 5 bases; unmatched junction bases: 12. The CDR3 totals 16 residues. Germline CDR1 and CDR2: MGHRA and YSYEKL. CDR3: CASESGGASFDNEQFF. For the CDR3, the DNA is TGCGCCAGCGAGAGCGGGGGGGCCAGTTTCGACAATGAGCAGTTCTTC.

The chain carries TRBV6-5 and TRBJ1-1; D not resolved. V was pared by 6 bases and J by 1 base, with 6 bases between. Germline V gene lookup returns CDR1 MNHEY and CDR2 SVGAGI. The CDR3 covers 12 residues. The CDR3 sequence: CASRRTNTEAFF. The CDR3 DNA is TGTGCCAGCAGGAGAACGAACACTGAAGCTTTCTTT.

This chain connects TRBV7-8 to TRBJ2-3; TRBD2 matches at 13 bases. The length of the CDR3 is 17 residues. CDR1 and CDR2 from the germline V gene are SGHVS and FQNEAQ. Unmatched junction bases numbered 7, after V lost 3 bases and J lost 4 bases. The DNA of the CDR3 is TGTGCCAGCAGCTTCCGGACTAGCGGGAGTCAATCAGATACGCAGTATTTT. This translates into CASSFRTSGSQSDTQYF.

This CDR3 reads CASSREGTYNEQFF. CDR3 nucleotides: TGTGCCAGTAGTCGTGAAGGGACTTACAATGAGCAGTTCTTC. The chain joins TRBV19 to TRBJ2-1; TRBD2 is a possible D gene (6 bases). Germline loops: CDR1 LNHDA, CDR2 SQIVND (reference sequence). This CDR3 comprises 14 residues. Trimming removed 5 bases from V and 4 bases from J, with 12 bases in between.

The J gene is TRBJ2-7, the V gene TRBV19, with TRBD1 as a possible D gene (6 bases). Per the germline V gene, CDR1 is LNHDA and CDR2 is SQIVND (reference sequence). The CDR3 is 13 amino acids. Between the trimmed V and J ends, which lost 8 bases and 2 bases, there was a span of 13 bases. CDR3 loop: CASSHRATYEQYF. The CDR3 DNA is TGTGCCAGTTCCCACAGGGCTACCTACGAGCAGTACTTC.

This clone is a singleton in its sample. The CDR3 reads CASSDPGQGHWNEQYF. In DNA form, the CDR3 reads TGTGCCAGCAGTGACCCCGGACAGGGACATTGGAACGAGCAGTACTTC. The gene calls are TRBV6-1 and TRBJ2-7; 8 nucleotides match TRBD1. Germline V gives CDR1 MNHNS, CDR2 SASEGT. Trimming removed 3 bases from V and 5 bases from J; junction bases left unmatched: 12. The CDR3 consists of 16 residues.

The table lists this clone with a count of one. The chain couples TRBV19 to TRBJ1-1; 7 bases are shared with TRBD1. The germline CDR1 and CDR2 sequences are LNHDA and SQIVND (reference sequence). The CDR3 extends over 13 amino acids. The V segment lost 5 bases and the J segment 3 bases; nucleotides outside the gene matches: 3. CDR3 nucleotides: TGTGCCAGTAGTGTAGGGGGCCACACTGAAGCTTTCTTT. Translating gives CASSVGGHTEAFF.

The rearrangement uses TRBV10-3 and TRBJ1-2, with TRBD1 identical over 10 bases. The germline gives CDR1 ENHRY, CDR2 SYGVKD. J lost 8 bases, V lost 4 bases, and 4 bases had no gene match. The CDR3 length is 13 residues. CDR3 nucleotide sequence: TGTGCCATCAGTGGAGGACAGGGGGGCGGCTACACCTTC. Its protein is CAISGGQGGGYTF.

The gene calls are TRBV28 and TRBJ2-5, with D perhaps TRBD2 (7 bases). The CDR3 consists of 14 residues. The germline gives CDR1 MDHEN, CDR2 SYDVKM. Trimming pared 2 bases from V and 5 bases from J, leaving 12 bases between. CDR3 coding DNA: TGTGCCAGCAGTTTAGCGGGGGCTTGGGAGACCCAGTACTTC. Translated: CASSLAGAWETQYF.

In its sample, this clone was seen a few times. The V call is TRBV5-4, the J call TRBJ2-3, with 8 bases fitting TRBD2. The junction had 11 bases not matched to a gene; V was cut back by 3 bases and J by 8 bases. This CDR3 is 15 amino acids long. From germline, CDR1 is SGHNT and CDR2 YYREEE (reference sequence). This CDR3 reads CASSSGLARQVTQYF. CDR3 DNA sequence: TGTGCCAGCAGCTCCGGACTAGCCCGACAGGTTACGCAGTATTTT.

About this clone: A junction boundary mismatches the germline segment, possibly from a read error. The V gene is TRBV24-1, the J gene TRBJ2-3, with 8 bases matching TRBD2. CDR3 length equals 13 residues. Germline assignment: CDR1 KGHDR and CDR2 SFDVKD. The CDR3 loop reads CATSDYGLVGRVF. DNA for the CDR3: TGTGCCACCAGTGACTACGGACTAGTCGGGAGGGTTTTT.

The chain recombines TRBV5-6 with TRBJ2-2; 10 nucleotides match TRBD2. Germline V gene sequence: CDR1 SGHDT, CDR2 YYEEEE. J gave up 3 bases and V 4 bases, and 6 bases lay outside the gene matches. CDR3 length: 16 residues. This chain's CDR3 is CASSPRTSGYTGELFF. CDR3 nucleotides: TGTGCCAGCAGCCCTAGGACTAGCGGATACACCGGGGAGCTGTTTTTT. The full variable domain, completed using reference TRBV5-6 and TRBJ2-2, is DAGVTQSPTHLIKTRGQQVTLRCSPKSGHDTVSWYQQALGQGPQFIFQYYEEEERQRGNFPDRFSGHQFPNYSSELNVNALLLGDSALYLCASSPRTSGYTGELFFGEGSRLTVL.